This T cell receptor beta chain was sequenced for a study of cytotoxic CD8 clonotypes in ibrutinib-treated CLL. Findings and limits, study-wide: At the start, clonality exceeded age-matched healthy donors and followed circulating CD8+ T-cell counts. Lymph node repertoires were not studied, and sampling times were unmatched.

Profiled with immunoSEQ multiplex PCR; TCRdb holds only in-frame clones, not every one. The repertoire holds about 310,000 clones, about 80% seen once, with approximately 7% in the top ten. Germline-derived CDR1 and CDR2 are MNHNS and SASEGT. Between the trimmed V and J ends, which lost 6 bases and 3 bases, there was a span of 9 bases. The CDR3 contains 13 residues. Note on this clone: Its antigen remains unknown.

Sequences were derived from PBMCs, sampled before ibrutinib treatment. The source of this sequence is a human donor with chronic lymphocytic leukemia. V gene TRBV6-1 combines with J gene TRBJ2-1, with D tentatively TRBD2 (6 bases). The CDR3 DNA is TGTGCCAGCAGCCTAGCGCACTACAATGAGCAGTTCTTC. Amino acid sequence: CASSLAHYNEQFF.